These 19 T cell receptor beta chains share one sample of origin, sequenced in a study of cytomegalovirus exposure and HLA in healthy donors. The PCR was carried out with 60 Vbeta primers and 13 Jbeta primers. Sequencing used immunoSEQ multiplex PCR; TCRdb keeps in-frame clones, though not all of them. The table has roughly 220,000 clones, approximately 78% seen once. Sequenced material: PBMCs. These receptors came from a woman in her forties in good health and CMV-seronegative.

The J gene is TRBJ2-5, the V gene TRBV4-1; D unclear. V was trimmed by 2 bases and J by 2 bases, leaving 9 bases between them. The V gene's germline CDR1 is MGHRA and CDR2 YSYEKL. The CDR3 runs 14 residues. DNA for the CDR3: TGCGCCAGCAGCCAACTCGGGTCTCAAGAGACCCAGTACTTC. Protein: CASSQLGSQETQYF.

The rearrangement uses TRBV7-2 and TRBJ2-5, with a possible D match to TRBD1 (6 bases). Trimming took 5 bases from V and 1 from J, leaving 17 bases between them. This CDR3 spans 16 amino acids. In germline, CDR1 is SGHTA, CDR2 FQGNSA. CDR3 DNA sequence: TGTGCCAGCAGCGTCAAAGACAGGCCTATCCAAGAGACCCAGTACTTC. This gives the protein CASSVKDRPIQETQYF.

The CDR3 is CASSPRLAMWLGDTQYF. The CDR3 nucleotides are TGTGCCAGCAGCCCCCGACTAGCGATGTGGTTAGGAGATACGCAGTATTTT. This rearrangement joins TRBV7-9 to TRBJ2-3, with TRBD2 matching 8 bases. CDR3 length: 17 amino acids. With V trimmed by 5 bases and J by 5 bases, 15 bases remained unmatched. CDR1 SEHNR and CDR2 FQNEAQ come from the germline V gene (reference sequence). Full variable domain (rest looked up from reference TRBV7-9 and TRBJ2-3): DTGVSQNPRHKITKRGQNVTFRCDPISEHNRLYWYRQTLGQGPEFLTYFQNEAQLEKSRLLSDRFSAERPKGSFSTLEIQRTEQGDSAMYLCASSPRLAMWLGDTQYFGPGTRLTVL.

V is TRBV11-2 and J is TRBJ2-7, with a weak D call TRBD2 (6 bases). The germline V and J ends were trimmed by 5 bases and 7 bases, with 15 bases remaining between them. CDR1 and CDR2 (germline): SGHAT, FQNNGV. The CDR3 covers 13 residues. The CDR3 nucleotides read TGTGCCAGCAGCCCCGGAGGGCCTCGTGAGCAGTACTTC. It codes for CASSPGGPREQYF.

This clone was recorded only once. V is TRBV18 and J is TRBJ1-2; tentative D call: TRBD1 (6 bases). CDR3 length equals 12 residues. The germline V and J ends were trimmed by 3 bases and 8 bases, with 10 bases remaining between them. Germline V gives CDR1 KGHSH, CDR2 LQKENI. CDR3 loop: CASSPLDSGYTF. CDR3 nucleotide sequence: TGTGCCAGCTCACCTCTGGACAGCGGCTACACCTTC.

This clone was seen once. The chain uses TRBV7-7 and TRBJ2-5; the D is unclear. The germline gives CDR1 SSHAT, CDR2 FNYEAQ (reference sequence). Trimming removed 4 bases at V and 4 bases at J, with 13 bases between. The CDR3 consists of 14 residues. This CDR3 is CASSWALEGETQYF. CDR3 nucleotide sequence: TGTGCCAGCAGCTGGGCACTGGAAGGAGAGACCCAGTACTTC.

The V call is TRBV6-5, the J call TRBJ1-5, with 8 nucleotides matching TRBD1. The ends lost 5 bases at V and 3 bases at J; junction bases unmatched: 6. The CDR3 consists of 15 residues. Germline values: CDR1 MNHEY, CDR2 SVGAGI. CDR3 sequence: CASSLTGVFNQPQHF. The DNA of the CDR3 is TGTGCCAGCAGTCTGACAGGGGTGTTCAATCAGCCCCAGCATTTT.

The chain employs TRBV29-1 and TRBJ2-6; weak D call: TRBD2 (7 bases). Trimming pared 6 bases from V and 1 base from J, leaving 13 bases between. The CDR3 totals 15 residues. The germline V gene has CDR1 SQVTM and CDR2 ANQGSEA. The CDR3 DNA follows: TGCAGCGTGTTCGGGGGGCTGTCTGGGGCCAACGTCCTGACTTTC. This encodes CSVFGGLSGANVLTF.

CDR3 amino acids: CASSVLAGFYEQYF. CDR3 in DNA: TGTGCCAGTAGCGTCCTAGCGGGATTCTACGAGCAGTACTTC. The chain carries TRBV19 and TRBJ2-7; TRBD2 matches at 9 bases. Germline V CDR1 and CDR2: LNHDA, SQIVND (reference sequence). V was pared by 6 bases and J by 3 bases, with 6 bases of the junction left unmatched. The CDR3 contains 14 residues. Combining the CDR3 with reference TRBV19 and TRBJ2-7 gives the whole variable domain DGGITQSPKYLFRKEGQNVTLSCEQNLNHDAMYWYRQDPGQGLRLIYYSQIVNDFQKGDIAEGYSVSREKKESFPLTVTSAQKNPTAFYLCASSVLAGFYEQYFGPGTRLTVT.

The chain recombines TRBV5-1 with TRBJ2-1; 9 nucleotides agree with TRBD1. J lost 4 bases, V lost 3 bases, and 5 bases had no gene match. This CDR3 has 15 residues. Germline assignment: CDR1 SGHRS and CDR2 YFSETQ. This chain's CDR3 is CASSSTGTGYNEQFF. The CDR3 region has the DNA TGCGCCAGCAGCTCTACCGGGACAGGGTACAATGAGCAGTTCTTC.

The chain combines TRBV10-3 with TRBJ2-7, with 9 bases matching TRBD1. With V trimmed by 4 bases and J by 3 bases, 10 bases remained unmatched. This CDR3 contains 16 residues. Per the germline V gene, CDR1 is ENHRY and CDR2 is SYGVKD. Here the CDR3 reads CAISAAKGQGVYEQYF. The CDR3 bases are TGTGCCATCAGTGCGGCAAAGGGACAGGGCGTCTACGAGCAGTACTTC.

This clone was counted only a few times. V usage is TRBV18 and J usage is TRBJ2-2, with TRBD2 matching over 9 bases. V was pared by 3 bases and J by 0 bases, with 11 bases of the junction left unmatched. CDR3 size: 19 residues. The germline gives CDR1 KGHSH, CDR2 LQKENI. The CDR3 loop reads CASSPERLAGRANTGELFF. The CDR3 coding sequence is TGTGCCAGCTCACCCGAGCGGCTAGCGGGACGAGCGAACACCGGGGAGCTGTTTTTT.

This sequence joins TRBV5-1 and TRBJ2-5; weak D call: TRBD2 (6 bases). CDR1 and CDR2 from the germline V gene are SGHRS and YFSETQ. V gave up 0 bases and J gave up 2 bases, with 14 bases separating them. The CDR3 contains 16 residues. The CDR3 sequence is CASSLGTGTSQETQYF. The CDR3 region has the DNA TGCGCCAGCAGCTTGGGGACCGGGACTTCACAAGAGACCCAGTACTTC.

CDR3 loop: CASSLLRGSNTGELFF. The CDR3 bases are TGCGCCAGCAGCCTCTTGCGCGGGTCGAACACCGGGGAGCTGTTTTTT. V and J are TRBV5-1 and TRBJ2-2, with D maybe TRBD2 (5 bases). V gave up 4 bases and J gave up 0 bases, with 13 bases separating them. CDR1 and CDR2 (germline): SGHRS, YFSETQ. This CDR3 is built from 16 residues.

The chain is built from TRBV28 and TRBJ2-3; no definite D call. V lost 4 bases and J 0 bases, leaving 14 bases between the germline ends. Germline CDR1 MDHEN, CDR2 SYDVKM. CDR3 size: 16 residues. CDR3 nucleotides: TGTGCCAGCAGTTCTCCTTCGACTGGAAGCACAGATACGCAGTATTTT. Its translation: CASSSPSTGSTDTQYF.

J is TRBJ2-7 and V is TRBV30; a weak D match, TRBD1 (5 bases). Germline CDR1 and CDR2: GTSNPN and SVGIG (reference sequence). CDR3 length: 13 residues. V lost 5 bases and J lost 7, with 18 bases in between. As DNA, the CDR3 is TGTGCCTGGGGGGCCGCACAGCTACGGGAGCAGTACTTC. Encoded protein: CAWGAAQLREQYF.

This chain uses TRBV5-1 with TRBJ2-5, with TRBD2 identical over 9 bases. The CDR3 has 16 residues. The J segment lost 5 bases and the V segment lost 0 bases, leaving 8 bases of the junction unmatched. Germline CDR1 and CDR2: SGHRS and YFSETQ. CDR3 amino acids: CASSLAPAGGLETQYF. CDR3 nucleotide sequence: TGCGCCAGCAGCTTGGCCCCGGCGGGAGGGTTGGAGACCCAGTACTTC.

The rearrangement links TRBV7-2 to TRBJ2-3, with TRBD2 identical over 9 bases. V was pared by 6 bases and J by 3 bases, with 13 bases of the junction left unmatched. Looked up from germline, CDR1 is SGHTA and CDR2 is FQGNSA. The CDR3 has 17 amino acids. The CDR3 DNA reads TGTGCCAGCAGTCGAAGGGCTAGCGGGGCTCAGACAGATACGCAGTATTTT. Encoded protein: CASSRRASGAQTDTQYF.

CDR3 nucleotides: TGTGCCAGCAGCCCGACAGGGCGTGAGGAGACCCAGTACTTC. It yields the protein CASSPTGREETQYF. The chain combines TRBV5-8 with TRBJ2-5; 7 nucleotides match TRBD1. This CDR3 has 14 residues. Trimming cost V 4 bases and J 5 bases; bases outside gene matches: 8. Germline CDR1 is SGHTS and CDR2 is YDEGEE.